These 26 T cell receptor beta chains originate from one sample sequenced in a study of shared clonotypes between healthy human individuals (dated by TCRdb to the early 2020s). Library creation used the immunoSEQ multiplex PCR assay. Here the immuneACCESS table is served through TCRdb, limited to in-frame sequences with V and J called. Missing clones are a known gap in these copies; in checked studies unresolved V genes cover under half, and the rest lacks a known reason. For this sample there are around 2,000,000 clones; roughly 94% appear just once. The ten most abundant clones make up more than 0.1% of the sample. The material sequenced was naive CD4+ T cells sorted from blood. The cell subset or site tag for this specimen amounts to: CD45RA+ positively selected. The receptors were gathered from a man between 18 and 29 years old in good health.

The chain has TRBV6-5 and TRBJ1-3, with D tentatively TRBD1 (5 bases). V was cut by 2 bases and J by 2 bases, with 10 bases left in between. This CDR3 is 15 amino acids long. Germline-derived CDR1 and CDR2 are MNHEY and SVGAGI. The CDR3 region is CASSYQGMTGNTIYF. CDR3 coding DNA: TGTGCCAGCAGTTACCAGGGAATGACTGGAAACACCATATATTTT.

Turning to this clone: Other DNA sequences within the sample encode an identical CDR3. Here the CDR3 reads CASSLDLQETQYF. The CDR3 nucleotides are TGCGCCAGCAGCTTGGACCTCCAAGAGACCCAGTACTTC. The V and J genes are TRBV5-1 and TRBJ2-5; the D is unclear. Germline CDR1 is SGHRS and CDR2 is YFSETQ. Trimming removed 0 bases at V and 1 base at J, with 4 bases between. This CDR3 region has 13 residues.

The chain employs TRBV27 and TRBJ2-5; D is perhaps TRBD2 (6 bases). Matching the DNA end better, TRBJ2-7 makes the J call doubtful. The CDR3 runs to 14 residues. Germline CDR1 MNHEY, CDR2 SMNVEV (reference sequence). CDR3 loop: CASSFSGTPYEQYF. Here the CDR3 DNA reads TGTGCCAGCAGTTTTAGCGGTACCCCCTACGAGCAGTACTTC.

Concerning this clone itself: The identical CDR3 is also encoded by other nucleotide sequences in the sample. The chain has TRBV6-5 and TRBJ2-2; weak D call: TRBD2 (5 bases). CDR1 and CDR2 from the germline V gene are MNHEY and SVGAGI. Trimming left V 6 bases short and J 4 bases short, with 6 bases between. The CDR3 has 12 residues. This CDR3 is CASSRGTGELFF. As DNA, the CDR3 is TGTGCCAGCAGCCGGGGCACCGGGGAGCTGTTTTTT.

Note on this clone: A much bigger clone sits one base away, suggesting this may be a read error. The sample contains more than one DNA sequence encoding this CDR3. CDR3: CASSFDLWAREKF. For the CDR3, the DNA is TGTGCCAGCAGTTTTGACTTGTGGGCCAGGGAAAAATTT. This chain links TRBV28 with TRBJ1-1, with D possibly matching TRBD1 (5 bases). The CDR3 consists of 13 residues. The V gene's germline CDR1 is MDHEN and CDR2 SYDVKM.

The chain couples TRBV19 to TRBJ2-7, with 10 bases matching TRBD1. The V and J ends lost 6 bases and 3 bases, in that order; junction bases with no gene match: 8. Germline lookup yields CDR1 LNHDA and CDR2 SQIVND (reference sequence). The CDR3 loop spans 15 amino acids. The CDR3 loop reads CASSPRDRGYYEQYF. As DNA, the CDR3 is TGTGCCAGTAGCCCCCGGGACAGGGGTTACTACGAGCAGTACTTC.

The gene calls are TRBV6-6 and TRBJ2-7; 8 bases are shared with TRBD2. The CDR3 covers 15 residues. Unmatched junction bases numbered 9, after V lost 6 bases and J lost 2 bases. Germline V gene lookup returns CDR1 MNHNY and CDR2 SVGAGI (reference sequence). The chain's CDR3 is CASRPSPGGTYEQYF. CDR3 nucleotides: TGTGCCAGCAGACCTTCCCCGGGGGGGACCTACGAGCAGTACTTC.

The rearrangement uses TRBV6-5 and TRBJ2-5, with D perhaps assigned TRBD1 or TRBD2 (5 bases each). In germline, CDR1 is MNHEY, CDR2 SVGAGI. V lost 5 bases to trimming and J lost 5 bases, with 15 bases between them. CDR3 length equals 14 residues. CDR3 nucleotides: TGTGCCAGCAGTCGTTCTCTAGCAGGGGAGACCCAGTACTTC. It translates to CASSRSLAGETQYF.

The gene calls are TRBV18 and TRBJ1-6; no firm D call. The germline V gene encodes CDR1 KGHSH and CDR2 LQKENI. The CDR3 runs 16 residues. Trimming shortened V by 2 bases and J by 5 bases, and 13 bases separated the two germline ends. CDR3 in amino acids: CASSPITGINNSPLHF. The CDR3 region has the DNA TGTGCCAGCTCACCAATAACGGGGATCAATAATTCACCCCTCCACTTT.

V usage is TRBV28 and J usage is TRBJ2-1; TRBD2 matches at 11 bases. The CDR3 is 14 residues long. The ends lost 8 bases at V and 6 bases at J; junction bases unmatched: 6. Germline lookup yields CDR1 MDHEN and CDR2 SYDVKM. The CDR3 DNA reads as TGTGCCAGCCGTAGCGGGGGGGCGGCCAATGAGCAGTTCTTC. It translates to CASRSGGAANEQFF.

The chain is built from TRBV18 and TRBJ2-5; weak D call: TRBD2 (6 bases). This CDR3 comprises 14 residues. Deletions cut 3 bases from V and 4 bases from J, with 12 bases between. Germline CDR1 is KGHSH and CDR2 is LQKENI. The DNA of the CDR3 is TGTGCCAGCTCACCCTCACTAGCTGGAGAGACCCAGTACTTC. Translated, it gives CASSPSLAGETQYF.

The chain is built from TRBV10-1 and TRBJ1-1; D may be TRBD1 (5 bases). The CDR3 loop spans 13 amino acids. The germline gives CDR1 WNHNN, CDR2 SYGVQD (reference sequence). The V end was cut by 3 bases, the J end by 6 bases, with 11 bases between. The CDR3 here is CASSENRDSEAFF. CDR3 DNA sequence: TGCGCCAGCAGTGAAAACCGGGACTCTGAAGCTTTCTTT.

This clone has just a few counts. This CDR3 reads CASSLDLYNEQFF. CDR3 nucleotide sequence: TGCGCCAGCAGCTTGGACCTCTACAATGAGCAGTTCTTC. The chain joins TRBV5-1 to TRBJ2-1; D not resolved. The germline gives CDR1 SGHRS, CDR2 YFSETQ. CDR3 length: 13 amino acids. Trimming removed 0 bases at V and 3 bases at J, with 4 bases between.

The rearrangement uses TRBV19 and TRBJ2-7; D may be TRBD2 (6 bases). With 4 bases removed from V and 4 bases from J, the gap between germline ends came to 14 bases. The CDR3 spans 14 residues. Germline V lookup: CDR1 LNHDA, CDR2 SQIVND (reference sequence). CDR3 sequence (DNA): TGTGCCAGTAGTAACCCGGGACTTACTTACGAGCAGTACTTC. Translation gives CASSNPGLTYEQYF.

CDR3 sequence: CASSPRDRGLSNTEAFF. DNA for the CDR3: TGTGCCAGCAGTCCCCGGGACAGGGGGTTATCGAACACTGAAGCTTTCTTT. The chain carries TRBV27 and TRBJ1-1, with 11 bases matching TRBD1. The germline CDR1 and CDR2 sequences are MNHEY and SMNVEV (reference sequence). After removal of 5 bases from V and 1 base from J, the junction contained 9 bases not matched to a gene. This CDR3 has 17 amino acids.

The chain has TRBV5-1 and TRBJ2-1; 7 bases map to TRBD2. This CDR3 has 14 residues. The germline CDR1 and CDR2 sequences are SGHRS and YFSETQ. The J segment lost 4 bases and the V segment lost 7 bases, leaving 8 bases of the junction unmatched. CDR3 in DNA: TGCGCCAGCCGGACTAGTTCATCTTACAATGAGCAGTTCTTC. Protein sequence: CASRTSSSYNEQFF.

As DNA, the CDR3 is TGTGCCAGCAGCGTAGAGGGATCCACCGGGGAGCTGTTTTTT. This translates into CASSVEGSTGELFF. The chain employs TRBV9 and TRBJ2-2, with unresolved D. The CDR3 is made up of 14 amino acids. Germline lookup yields CDR1 SGDLS and CDR2 YYNGEE. V was pared by 0 bases and J by 4 bases, with 7 bases between.

Concerning this clone itself: This could be a read error, since a much larger clone is one nucleotide away. The sample holds other DNA sequences that translate to the same CDR3. This chain joins TRBV25-1 and TRBJ1-5; 9 bases are shared with TRBD1. The CDR3 contains 14 residues. Germline trimming cut 4 bases from V and 2 bases from J; bases unmatched to any gene: 0. In germline, CDR1 is MGHDK, CDR2 SYGVNS. This CDR3 is CASSGTGGNQPQHF. Here the CDR3 DNA reads TGTGCCAGCAGTGGGACAGGGGGCAATCAGCCCCAGCATTTT.

CDR3 coding DNA: TGTGCCAGCAGTACCGACAGGAGCTCCTACAATGAGCAGTTCTTC. This gives the protein CASSTDRSSYNEQFF. The chain employs TRBV2 and TRBJ2-1; weak D call: TRBD1 (6 bases). The CDR3 is 15 residues long. Germline CDR1 and CDR2: SNHLY and FYNNEI. Trimming took 5 bases from V and 0 from J, leaving 11 bases between them.

V usage is TRBV14 and J usage is TRBJ1-1, with a possible D match to TRBD1 (6 bases). The CDR3 runs 18 residues. V lost 3 bases and J 3 bases, leaving 23 bases between the germline ends. Looked up from germline, CDR1 is SGHDN and CDR2 is FVKESK. The CDR3 sequence is CASSHPGQTRLEDTEAFF. CDR3 in DNA: TGTGCCAGCAGCCATCCCGGACAGACGAGGCTGGAGGACACTGAAGCTTTCTTT.

The chain employs TRBV5-8 and TRBJ1-1; D remains ambiguous. The CDR3 extends over 14 amino acids. Trimming shortened V by 5 bases and J by 4 bases, and 15 bases separated the two germline ends. CDR1 is SGHTS and CDR2 is YDEGEE in the germline V gene. The CDR3, as DNA: TGTGCCAGCAGTTTGTATGGTGGGCTCACTGAAGCTTTCTTT. Translation: CASSLYGGLTEAFF.

The chain is built from TRBV10-1 and TRBJ1-2, with D hard to call. The CDR3 extends over 15 amino acids. Per germline, CDR1 WNHNN and CDR2 SYGVQD (reference sequence). V lost 6 bases, J lost 8 bases, and 22 bases lay in between. CDR3 amino acids: CASSLIWTTTAGYTF. As DNA, the CDR3 is TGCGCCAGCAGCCTCATTTGGACCACTACTGCGGGCTACACCTTC.

This chain uses TRBV6-4 with TRBJ2-3; D possibly corresponds to TRBD1 (5 bases). CDR1 is MRHNA, CDR2 SNTAGT, per germline. V dropped 6 bases and J dropped 0 bases, with 10 bases sitting between them. The CDR3 runs 14 residues. CDR3 bases: TGTGCCAGCAGCCCTGACAGTAGCACAGATACGCAGTATTTT. Protein sequence: CASSPDSSTDTQYF.

The V gene is TRBV28, the J gene TRBJ1-1; D is uncertain. There are 13 residues in the CDR3. Trimming shortened V by 5 bases and J by 8 bases, and 15 bases separated the two germline ends. Germline V CDR1 and CDR2: MDHEN, SYDVKM. The CDR3 bases are TGTGCCAGCAGTCTTATCGTAGGGCGAGAAGCTTTCTTT. Its protein product is CASSLIVGREAFF.

Comment on this clone: Other DNA sequences within the sample encode an identical CDR3. The V call is TRBV7-2, the J call TRBJ2-1, with 15 bases identical to TRBD2. V was pared by 5 bases and J by 7 bases, with 3 bases of the junction left unmatched. Germline V gene data show CDR1 as SGHTA and CDR2 as FQGNSA. This CDR3 has 15 residues. The CDR3 bases are TGTGCCAGCAGCCCCGGACTAGCGGGGGGGAATGAGCAGTTCTTC. It encodes CASSPGLAGGNEQFF.

For this clone: This sample includes further DNA sequences coding for the same CDR3. V gene TRBV4-1 combines with J gene TRBJ1-1; D gene unclear. The V and J ends lost 0 bases and 7 bases respectively, with 12 bases between them. There are 14 residues in the CDR3. Germline loops: CDR1 MGHRA, CDR2 YSYEKL. CDR3 in DNA: TGCGCCAGCAGCCAAGAGCAAGGACGAGGTGAAGCTTTCTTT. It codes for CASSQEQGRGEAFF.